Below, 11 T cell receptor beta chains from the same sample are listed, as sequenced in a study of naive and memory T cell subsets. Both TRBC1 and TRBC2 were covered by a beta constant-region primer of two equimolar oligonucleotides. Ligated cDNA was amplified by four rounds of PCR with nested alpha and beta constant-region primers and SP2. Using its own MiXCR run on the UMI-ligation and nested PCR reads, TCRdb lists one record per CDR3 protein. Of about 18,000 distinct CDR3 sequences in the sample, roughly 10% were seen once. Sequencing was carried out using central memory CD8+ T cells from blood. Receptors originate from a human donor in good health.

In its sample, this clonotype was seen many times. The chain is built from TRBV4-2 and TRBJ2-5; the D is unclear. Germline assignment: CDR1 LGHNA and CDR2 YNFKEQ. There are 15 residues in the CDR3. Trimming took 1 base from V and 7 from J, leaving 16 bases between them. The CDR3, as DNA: TGTGCCAGCAGCCAAGGTCCGGACGGAGCGTCGACCCAGTACTTC. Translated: CASSQGPDGASTQYF.

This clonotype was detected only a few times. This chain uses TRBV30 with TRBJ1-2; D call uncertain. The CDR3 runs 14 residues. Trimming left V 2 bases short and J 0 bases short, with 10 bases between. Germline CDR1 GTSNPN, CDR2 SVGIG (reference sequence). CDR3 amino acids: CAWSLGEANYGYTF. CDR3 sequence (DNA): TGTGCCTGGAGTTTGGGAGAAGCTAACTATGGCTACACCTTC.

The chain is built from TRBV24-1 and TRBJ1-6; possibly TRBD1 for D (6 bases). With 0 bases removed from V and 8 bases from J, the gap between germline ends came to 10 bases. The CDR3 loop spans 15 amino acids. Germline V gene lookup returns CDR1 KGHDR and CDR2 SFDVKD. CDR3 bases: TGTGCCACCAGTGATTTGGGGGGGCCTGATTCACCCCTCCACTTT. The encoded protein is CATSDLGGPDSPLHF.

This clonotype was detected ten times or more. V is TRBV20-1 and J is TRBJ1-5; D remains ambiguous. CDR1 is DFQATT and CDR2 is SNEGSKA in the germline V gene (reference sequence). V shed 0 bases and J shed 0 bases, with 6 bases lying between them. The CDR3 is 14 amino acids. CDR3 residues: CSAREVDSNQPQHF. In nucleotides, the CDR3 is TGCAGTGCTAGAGAAGTTGATAGCAATCAGCCCCAGCATTTT.

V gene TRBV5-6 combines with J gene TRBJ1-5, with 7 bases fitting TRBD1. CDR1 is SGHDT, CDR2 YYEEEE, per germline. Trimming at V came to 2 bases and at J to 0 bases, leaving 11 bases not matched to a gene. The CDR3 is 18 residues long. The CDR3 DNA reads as TGTGCCAGCAGCTTATTGGCCCAGACAGGGATTAGCAATCAGCCCCAGCATTTT. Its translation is CASSLLAQTGISNQPQHF.

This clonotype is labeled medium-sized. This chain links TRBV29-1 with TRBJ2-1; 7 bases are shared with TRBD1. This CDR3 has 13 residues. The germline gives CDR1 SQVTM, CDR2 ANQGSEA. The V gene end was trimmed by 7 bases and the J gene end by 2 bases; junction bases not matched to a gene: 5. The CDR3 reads CSAGTETYNEQFF. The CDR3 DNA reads TGCAGCGCTGGGACAGAGACCTACAATGAGCAGTTCTTC.

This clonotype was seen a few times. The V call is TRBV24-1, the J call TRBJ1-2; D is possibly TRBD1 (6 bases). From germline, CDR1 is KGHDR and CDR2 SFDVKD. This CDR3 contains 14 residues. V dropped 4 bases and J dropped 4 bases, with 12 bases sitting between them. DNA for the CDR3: TGTGCCACCAGTGACTACGACAGGCCCTATGGCTACACCTTC. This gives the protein CATSDYDRPYGYTF.

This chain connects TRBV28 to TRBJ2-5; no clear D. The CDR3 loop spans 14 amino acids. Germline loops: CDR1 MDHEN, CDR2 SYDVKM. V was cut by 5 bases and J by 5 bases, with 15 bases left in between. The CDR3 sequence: CASSDSLVRETQYF. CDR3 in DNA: TGTGCCAGCAGTGACTCCTTGGTTCGGGAGACCCAGTACTTC.

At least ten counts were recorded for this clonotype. This CDR3 reads CASRFTSGGAHEQFF. CDR3 in DNA: TGTGCCAGCAGGTTCACTAGCGGGGGGGCCCATGAGCAGTTCTTC. This chain connects TRBV6-1 to TRBJ2-1; 13 bases map to TRBD2. The ends lost 6 bases at V and 8 bases at J; junction bases unmatched: 7. The CDR3 totals 15 residues. The V gene's germline CDR1 is MNHNS and CDR2 SASEGT.

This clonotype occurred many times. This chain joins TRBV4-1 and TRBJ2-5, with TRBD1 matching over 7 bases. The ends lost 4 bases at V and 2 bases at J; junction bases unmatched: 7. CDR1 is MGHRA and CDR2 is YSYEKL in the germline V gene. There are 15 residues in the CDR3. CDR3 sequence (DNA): TGCGCCAGCAGCCCCTCCAGACAGGGTCAAGAGACCCAGTACTTC. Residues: CASSPSRQGQETQYF.

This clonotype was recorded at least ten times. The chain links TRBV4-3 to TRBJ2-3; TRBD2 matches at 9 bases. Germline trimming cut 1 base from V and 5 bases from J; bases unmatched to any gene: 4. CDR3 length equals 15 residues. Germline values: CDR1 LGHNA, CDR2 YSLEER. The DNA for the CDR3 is TGCGCCAGCAGCCAAGTAGCGGGGGCCGTAGATACGCAGTATTTT. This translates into CASSQVAGAVDTQYF.